This T cell receptor beta chain derives from a study of blood T cell repertoires in COVID-19. Study information: Whether acute or convalescent, the COVID-19 samples came from the United States, Italy and Spain.

Participant-given clinical history determined each cohort assignment. A COVID-19 case was met by exposed participants within 2 weeks before study entry. Under the authors' procedure: Reference gene primer amplification yielded estimated nucleated cell counts. The data were produced by immunoSEQ multiplex PCR, yet TCRdb's version contains in-frame clones alone and is incomplete. V and J calls and clone size are copied from that table; D and trimming were computed from the DNA. In the table there are some 180,000 clones, about 80% of which are singletons. Germline V lookup: CDR1 SGHVS, CDR2 FQNEAQ. Trimming shortened V by 5 bases and J by 6 bases, and 14 bases separated the two germline ends. The CDR3 is 14 amino acids.

The genes are TRBV7-8 and TRBJ1-5; D perhaps matches TRBD1 (5 bases). The sequenced sample consisted of PBMCs or T cells enriched from blood (not recorded which). The TCR originated in a man aged 55-75 years who had been exposed to COVID-19. CDR3 protein: CASSLREGLQPQHF. The DNA of the CDR3 is TGTGCCAGCAGCCTCCGGGAGGGACTTCAGCCCCAGCATTTT.